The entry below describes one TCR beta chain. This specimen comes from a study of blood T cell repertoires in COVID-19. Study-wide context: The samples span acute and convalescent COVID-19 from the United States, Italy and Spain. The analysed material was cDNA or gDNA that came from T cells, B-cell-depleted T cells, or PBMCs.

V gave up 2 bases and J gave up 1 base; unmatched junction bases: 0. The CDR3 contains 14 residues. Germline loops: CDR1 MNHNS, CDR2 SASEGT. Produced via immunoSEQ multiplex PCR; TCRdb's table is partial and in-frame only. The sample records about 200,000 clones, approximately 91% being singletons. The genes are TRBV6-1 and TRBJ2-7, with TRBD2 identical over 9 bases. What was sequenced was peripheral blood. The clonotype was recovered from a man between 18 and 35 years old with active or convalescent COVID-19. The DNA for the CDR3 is TGTGCCAGCAGTGAACTAGCGGGATCCTACGAGCAGTACTTC. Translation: CASSELAGSYEQYF.